This T cell receptor (beta chain) was identified during a study of T cell changes during pregnancy in multiple sclerosis. Clones were sequenced by immunoSEQ multiplex PCR, and TCRdb holds only the in-frame ones, with some missing. The sample contains 90,000 to 120,000 clones, around 90% of which appear only once. J gave up 6 bases and V 0 bases, and 6 bases lay outside the gene matches. CDR3 length: 15 amino acids. From germline, CDR1 is SGHRS and CDR2 YFSETQ. This clonotype originated in a female donor in good health, enrolled as a control in a pregnancy study. The chain has TRBV5-1 and TRBJ2-7, with TRBD2 matching over 10 bases. Material: peripheral blood, obtained in the third trimester of pregnancy. CDR3 region: CASSLALGLATEQYF. CDR3 sequence (DNA): TGCGCCAGCAGCTTGGCCCTGGGACTAGCGACCGAGCAGTACTTC.